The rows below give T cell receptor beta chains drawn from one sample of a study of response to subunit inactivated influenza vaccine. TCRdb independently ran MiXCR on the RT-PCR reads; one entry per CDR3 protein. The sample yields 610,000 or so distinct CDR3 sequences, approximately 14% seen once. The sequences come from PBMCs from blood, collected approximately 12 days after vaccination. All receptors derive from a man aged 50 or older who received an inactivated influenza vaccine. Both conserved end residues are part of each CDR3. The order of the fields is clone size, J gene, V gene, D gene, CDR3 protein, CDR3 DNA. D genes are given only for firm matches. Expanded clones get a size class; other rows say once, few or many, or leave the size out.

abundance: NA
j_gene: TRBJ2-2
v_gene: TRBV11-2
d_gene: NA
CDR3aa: CASSLVWQNTGELFF
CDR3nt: TGTGCCAGCAGCTTAGTATGGCAGAACACCGGGGAGCTGTTTTTT

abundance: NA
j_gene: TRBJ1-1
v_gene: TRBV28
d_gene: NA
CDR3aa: CASRPPGGAGEAFF
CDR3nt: TGTGCCAGCAGACCGCCGGGAGGGGCGGGTGAAGCTTTCTTT

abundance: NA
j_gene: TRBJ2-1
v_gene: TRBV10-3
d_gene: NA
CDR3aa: CAISERGNEQFF
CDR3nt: TGTGCCATCAGTGAGAGGGGCAATGAGCAGTTCTTC

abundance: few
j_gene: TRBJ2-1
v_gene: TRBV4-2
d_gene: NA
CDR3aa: CASSQDSANYNEQFF
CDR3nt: TGTGCCAGCAGCCAAGATTCGGCGAATTACAATGAGCAGTTCTTC

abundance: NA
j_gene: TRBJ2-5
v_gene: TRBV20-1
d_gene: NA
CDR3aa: CSARDLAIQETQYF
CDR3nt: TGCAGTGCTAGAGATCTAGCGATCCAAGAGACCCAGTACTTC

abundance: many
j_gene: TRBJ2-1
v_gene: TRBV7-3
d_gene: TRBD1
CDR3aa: CASSPSLVRGLFFKSSYNEQFF
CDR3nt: TGTGCCAGCAGCCCCAGTCTCGTCAGGGGGCTCTTTTTCAAAAGCTCCTACAATGAGCAGTTCTTC

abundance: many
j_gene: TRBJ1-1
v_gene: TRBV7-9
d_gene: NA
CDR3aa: CASSLQGGDTEAFF
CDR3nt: TGTGCCAGCAGCTTACAGGGAGGGGACACTGAAGCTTTCTTT

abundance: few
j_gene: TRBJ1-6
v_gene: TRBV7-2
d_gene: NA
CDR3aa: CASSLGQIGPLHF
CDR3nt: TGTGCCAGCAGCTTAGGGCAGATTGGGCCCCTCCACTTT

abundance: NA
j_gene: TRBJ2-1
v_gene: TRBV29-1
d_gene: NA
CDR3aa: CSVDLGTNYNEQFF
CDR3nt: TGCAGCGTTGATCTGGGTACGAACTACAATGAGCAGTTCTTC

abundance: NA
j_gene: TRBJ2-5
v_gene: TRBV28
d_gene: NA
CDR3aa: CASSLAWRTQETQYF
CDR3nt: TGTGCCAGCAGTTTAGCATGGCGTACACAAGAGACCCAGTACTTC

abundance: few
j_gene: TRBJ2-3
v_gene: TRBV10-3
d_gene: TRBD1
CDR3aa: CAISESGQGGDTQYF
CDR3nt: TGTGCCATCAGTGAATCGGGACAGGGAGGAGATACGCAGTATTTT

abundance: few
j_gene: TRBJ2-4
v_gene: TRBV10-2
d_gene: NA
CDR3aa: CASSESGVWENIQYF
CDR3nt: TGCGCCAGCAGTGAGTCCGGGGTTTGGGAGAACATTCAGTACTTC

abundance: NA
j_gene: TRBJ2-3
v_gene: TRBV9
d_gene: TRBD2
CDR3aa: CASSVISGRPTDTQYF
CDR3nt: TGTGCCAGCAGTGTAATTAGCGGGAGGCCCACAGATACGCAGTATTTT

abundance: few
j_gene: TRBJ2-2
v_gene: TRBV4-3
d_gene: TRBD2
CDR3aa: CASSSRLAGGPGELFF
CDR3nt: TGCGCCAGCAGCTCCCGACTAGCGGGAGGGCCCGGGGAGCTGTTTTTT

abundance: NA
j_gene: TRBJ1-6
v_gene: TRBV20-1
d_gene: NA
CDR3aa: CSAREVPQAPLHF
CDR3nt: TGCAGTGCTAGAGAGGTCCCACAGGCGCCCCTCCACTTT

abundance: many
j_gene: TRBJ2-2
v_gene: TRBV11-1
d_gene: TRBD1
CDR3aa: CASRKPRQGMGSTGELFF
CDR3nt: TGTGCCAGCAGAAAACCAAGACAGGGGATGGGATCTACCGGGGAGCTGTTTTTT

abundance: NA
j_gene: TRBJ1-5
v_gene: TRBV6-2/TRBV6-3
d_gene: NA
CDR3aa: CASSYSIRGTSGNHPQHF
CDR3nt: TGTGCCAGCAGTTACTCGATTCGTGGGACTTCGGGCAATCATCCCCAGCATTTT

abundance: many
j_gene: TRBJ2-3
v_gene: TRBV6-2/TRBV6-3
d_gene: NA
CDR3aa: CASCGSVEADTQYF
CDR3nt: TGTGCCAGCTGTGGATCGGTGGAGGCAGATACGCAGTATTTT

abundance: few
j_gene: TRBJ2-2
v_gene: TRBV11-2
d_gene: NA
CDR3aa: CASSLVPAGELFF
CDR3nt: TGTGCCAGCAGCTTAGTTCCGGCCGGGGAGCTGTTTTTT

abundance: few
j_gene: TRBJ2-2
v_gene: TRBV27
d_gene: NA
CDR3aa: CASSLFSVSNTGELFF
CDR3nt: TGTGCCAGCAGTTTATTCTCGGTCTCGAACACCGGGGAGCTGTTTTTT

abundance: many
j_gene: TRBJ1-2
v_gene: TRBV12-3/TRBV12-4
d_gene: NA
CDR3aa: CASSAGPKGGYTF
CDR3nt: TGTGCCAGCAGTGCCGGGCCGAAGGGTGGCTACACCTTC

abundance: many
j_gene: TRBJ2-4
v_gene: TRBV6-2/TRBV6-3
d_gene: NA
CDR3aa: CASVDPPHIQYF
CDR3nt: TGTGCCAGCGTTGACCCACCCCACATTCAGTACTTC

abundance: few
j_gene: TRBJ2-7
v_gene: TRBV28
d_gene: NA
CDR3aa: CASSASSYEQYF
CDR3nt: TGTGCCAGCAGCGCTAGCTCCTACGAGCAGTACTTC

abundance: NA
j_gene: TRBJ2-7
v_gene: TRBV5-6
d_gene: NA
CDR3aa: CASSTHRSLHYEQYF
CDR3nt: TGTGCCAGCAGCACGCACAGGTCCTTACACTACGAGCAGTACTTC

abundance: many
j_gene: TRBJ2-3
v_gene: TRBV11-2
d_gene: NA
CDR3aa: CASSPGSRWSTDTQYF
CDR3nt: TGTGCCAGCAGCCCCGGGAGTCGGTGGAGCACAGATACGCAGTATTTT

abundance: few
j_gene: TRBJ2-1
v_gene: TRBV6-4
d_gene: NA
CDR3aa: CASSDSLSGYNEQFF
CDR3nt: TGTGCCAGCAGTGACTCCTTGTCGGGGTACAATGAGCAGTTCTTC

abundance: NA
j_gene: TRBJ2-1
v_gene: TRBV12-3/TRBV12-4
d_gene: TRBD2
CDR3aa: CASSPSGSTNEQFF
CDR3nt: TGTGCCAGCAGTCCTAGCGGGAGTACGAATGAGCAGTTCTTC

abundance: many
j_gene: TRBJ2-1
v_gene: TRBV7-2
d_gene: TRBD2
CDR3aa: CASSLASGRGYNEQFF
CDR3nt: TGTGCCAGCAGCTTAGCCAGCGGGAGGGGGTACAATGAGCAGTTCTTC

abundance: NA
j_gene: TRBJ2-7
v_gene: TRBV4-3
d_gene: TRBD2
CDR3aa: CASSQDRKRGSSYEQYF
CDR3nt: TGCGCCAGCAGCCAAGATCGGAAGCGGGGGAGCTCCTACGAGCAGTACTTC

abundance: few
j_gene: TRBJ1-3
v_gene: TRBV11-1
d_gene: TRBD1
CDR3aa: CASSARGTKKKSSGNTIYF
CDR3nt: TGTGCCAGCAGCGCCAGGGGGACCAAGAAGAAAAGCTCTGGAAACACCATATATTTT

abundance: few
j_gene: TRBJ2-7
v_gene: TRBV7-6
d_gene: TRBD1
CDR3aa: CASSLEGQGNYEQYF
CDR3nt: TGTGCCAGCAGCTTAGAAGGACAGGGAAACTACGAGCAGTACTTC

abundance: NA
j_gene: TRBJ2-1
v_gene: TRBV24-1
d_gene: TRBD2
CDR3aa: CATSDFPVSGRDEQFF
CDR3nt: TGTGCCACCAGTGATTTCCCGGTTTCCGGGAGGGATGAGCAGTTCTTC

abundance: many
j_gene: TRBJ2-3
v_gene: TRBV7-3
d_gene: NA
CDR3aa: CASRGGSTDTQYF
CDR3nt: TGTGCCAGCCGAGGGGGTAGCACAGATACGCAGTATTTT

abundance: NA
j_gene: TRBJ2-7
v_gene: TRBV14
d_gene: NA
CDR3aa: CASSQAARGEQYF
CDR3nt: TGTGCCAGCAGCCAAGCGGCCAGGGGCGAGCAGTACTTC

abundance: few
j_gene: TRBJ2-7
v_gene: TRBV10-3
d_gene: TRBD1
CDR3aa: CAIGTGGSYEQYF
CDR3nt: TGTGCCATTGGGACAGGGGGGTCCTACGAGCAGTACTTC

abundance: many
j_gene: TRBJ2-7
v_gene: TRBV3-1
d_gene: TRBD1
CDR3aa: CASSPTGYSYEQYF
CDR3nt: TGTGCCAGCAGCCCGACAGGGTACTCCTACGAGCAGTACTTC

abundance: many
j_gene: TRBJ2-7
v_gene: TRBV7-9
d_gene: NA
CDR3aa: CASSPRYEQYF
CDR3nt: TGTGCCAGCAGTCCTCGGTACGAGCAGTACTTC

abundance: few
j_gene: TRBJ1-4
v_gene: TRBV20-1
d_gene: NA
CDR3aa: CSARDVIGEKLFF
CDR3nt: TGCAGTGCTAGAGACGTCATTGGGGAAAAACTGTTTTTT

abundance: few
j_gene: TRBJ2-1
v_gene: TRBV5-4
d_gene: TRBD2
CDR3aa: CASSPGGNLGSNEQFF
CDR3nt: TGTGCCAGCAGCCCCGGGGGGAATCTAGGGAGCAATGAGCAGTTCTTC

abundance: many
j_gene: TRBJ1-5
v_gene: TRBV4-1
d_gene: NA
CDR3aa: CASSQEGQSNQPQHF
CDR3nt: TGCGCCAGCAGCCAAGAAGGGCAGAGCAATCAGCCCCAGCATTTT

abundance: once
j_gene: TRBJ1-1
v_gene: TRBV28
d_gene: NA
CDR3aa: CASSWGPAGTEAFF
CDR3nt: TGTGCCAGCAGTTGGGGACCGGCTGGGACTGAAGCTTTCTTT

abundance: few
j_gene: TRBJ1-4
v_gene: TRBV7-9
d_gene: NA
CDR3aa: CASSFKGVDVEKLFF
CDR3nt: TGTGCCAGCAGCTTCAAAGGAGTCGACGTTGAGAAACTGTTTTTT

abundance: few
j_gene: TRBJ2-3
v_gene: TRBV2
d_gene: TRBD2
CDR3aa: CASSAASGGTDTQYF
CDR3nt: TGTGCCAGCAGTGCGGCTAGCGGGGGCACAGATACGCAGTATTTT

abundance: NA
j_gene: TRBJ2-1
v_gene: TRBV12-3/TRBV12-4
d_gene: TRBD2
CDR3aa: CASRRTSGSDEQFF
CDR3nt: TGTGCCAGCAGGCGGACTAGCGGGAGTGATGAGCAGTTCTTC

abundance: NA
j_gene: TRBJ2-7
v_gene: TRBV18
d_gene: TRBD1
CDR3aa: CASTLGQGAYISYEQYF
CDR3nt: TGTGCCAGCACACTCGGACAGGGGGCCTATATCTCCTACGAGCAGTACTTC

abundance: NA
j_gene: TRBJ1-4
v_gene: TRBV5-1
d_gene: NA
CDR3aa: CDRSLERANEKLFF
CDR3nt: TGCGACAGAAGCTTAGAGAGGGCTAATGAAAAACTGTTTTTT

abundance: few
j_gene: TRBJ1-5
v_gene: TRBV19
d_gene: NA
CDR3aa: CASRRRPRNQPQHF
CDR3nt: TGTGCCAGTAGACGGAGACCCCGCAATCAGCCCCAGCATTTT

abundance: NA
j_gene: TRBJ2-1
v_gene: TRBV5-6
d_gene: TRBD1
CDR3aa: CASSLAGQVFSSYNEQFF
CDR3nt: TGTGCCAGCAGCTTGGCGGGACAGGTTTTCAGCTCCTACAATGAGCAGTTCTTC

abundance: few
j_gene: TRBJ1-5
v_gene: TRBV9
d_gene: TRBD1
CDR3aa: CASSAHDRDRQPQHF
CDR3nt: TGTGCCAGCAGCGCCCACGACAGGGATCGTCAGCCCCAGCATTTT

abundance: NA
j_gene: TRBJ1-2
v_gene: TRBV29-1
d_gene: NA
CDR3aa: CSVLGQYYGYTF
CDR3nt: TGCAGCGTCTTAGGACAGTACTATGGCTACACCTTC

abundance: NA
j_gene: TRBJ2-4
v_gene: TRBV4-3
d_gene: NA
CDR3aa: CASKCSSPNIQYF
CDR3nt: TGCGCCTCTAAGTGCTCCTCCCCAAACATTCAGTACTTC

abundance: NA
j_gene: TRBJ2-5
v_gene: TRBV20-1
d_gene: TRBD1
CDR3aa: CSAPRQGAETQYF
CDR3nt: TGCAGTGCTCCACGCCAGGGGGCGGAGACCCAGTACTTC

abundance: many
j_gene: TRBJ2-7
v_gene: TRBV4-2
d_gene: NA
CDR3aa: CASSQDYGSYEQYF
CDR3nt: TGTGCCAGCAGCCAAGATTACGGTTCCTACGAGCAGTACTTC

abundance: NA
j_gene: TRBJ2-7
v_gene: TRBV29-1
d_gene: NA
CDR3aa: CSVLSGYSYEQYF
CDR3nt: TGCAGCGTTCTGTCAGGCTATTCCTACGAGCAGTACTTC